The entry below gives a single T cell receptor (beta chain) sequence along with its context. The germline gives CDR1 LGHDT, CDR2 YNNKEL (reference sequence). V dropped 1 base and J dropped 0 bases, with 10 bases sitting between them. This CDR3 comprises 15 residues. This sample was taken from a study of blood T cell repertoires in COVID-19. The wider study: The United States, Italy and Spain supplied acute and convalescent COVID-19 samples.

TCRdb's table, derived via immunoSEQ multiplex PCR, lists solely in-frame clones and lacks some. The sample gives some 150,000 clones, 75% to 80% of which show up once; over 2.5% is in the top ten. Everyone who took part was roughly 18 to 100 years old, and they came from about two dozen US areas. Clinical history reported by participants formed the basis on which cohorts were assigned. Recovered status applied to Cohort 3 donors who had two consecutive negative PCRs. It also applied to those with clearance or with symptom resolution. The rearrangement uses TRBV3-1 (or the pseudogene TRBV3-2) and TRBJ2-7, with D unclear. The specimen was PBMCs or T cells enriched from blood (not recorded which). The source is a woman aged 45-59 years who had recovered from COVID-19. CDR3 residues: CASSQVFAISYEQYF. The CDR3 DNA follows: TGTGCCAGCAGCCAAGTTTTTGCTATCTCCTACGAGCAGTACTTC.